The clone carrying this T cell receptor beta chain was seen just once. The data originate from a study of blood T cell repertoires in COVID-19. Study overall: From the United States, Italy and Spain came samples of acute and convalescent COVID-19. PBMCs, B-cell-depleted T cells, or T cells were the source of the cDNA or gDNA that made up the material.

J gave up 5 bases and V 5 bases, and 20 bases lay outside the gene matches. Germline V gene sequence: CDR1 KGHSH, CDR2 LQKENI. CDR3 length equals 19 residues. The repertoire was sequenced with immunoSEQ multiplex PCR; TCRdb's copy has only in-frame clones and lacks some. The sample records 95,000 to 150,000 clones, roughly 89% being singletons. The chain combines TRBV18 with TRBJ1-4; TRBD1 matches 7 bases. Sequencing was done on a sample of peripheral blood. This receptor was taken from a man aged 40-50 years with acute or convalescent COVID-19. CDR3 nucleotides: TGTGCCAGCTCATCCGCGTTAAAAGACAGACAGGGTATAAATGAAAAACTGTTTTTT. Translated, it gives CASSSALKDRQGINEKLFF.